The entry below describes one T cell receptor beta chain. Isolation recovered at least 6.5 million PBMCs from every sample. Trimming took 3 bases from V and 0 from J, leaving 10 bases between them. CDR3 size: 15 residues. Germline CDR1 SGHRS, CDR2 YFSETQ. It was with a sample-barcoded 5' primer and a J-beta primer mix that a second PCR of roughly 7 to 12 cycles was run. A tag from a template-switch adaptor with 12 random nucleotides marked each cDNA molecule. TCRdb reanalysed the 5' RACE reads using MiXCR and keeps one entry per CDR3 protein. Of roughly 2 million distinct CDR3 sequences in the sample, approximately 50% were seen once. The source of the sample is a study of blood T cells in healthy people across ages.

Sequencing was carried out using blood. This chain connects TRBV5-1 to TRBJ2-1; D is ambiguous. The sequence was collected from a woman between 35 and 50 years old in good health. The CDR3 reads CASSWTASSYNEQFF. DNA for the CDR3: TGCGCCAGCAGCTGGACCGCAAGCTCCTACAATGAGCAGTTCTTC.